This entry features one TCR beta chain sequence. The clone's antigen remains unknown. The record has no base qualities; no much larger clone is one base away. The CDR3 runs 15 amino acids, cysteine and phenylalanine included. The sequence is cut down to CDR3 DNA, 45 bases in frame from base 1. According to the germline V gene (reference sequence), CDR1 reads SEHNR and CDR2 reads FQNEAQ. The trim is 1 base for V and 2 bases for J, with a gap of 12 bases between the germline ends. This sample was taken from a study of beta chain features in type 1 diabetes (dated by TCRdb to the late 2010s). Study-wide context: No differences in mean age, gender distribution, total cell number or subset yield were found between patients and healthy donors. A total of 100 million to 140 million sorted cells were examined across all samples, and the number of cells per subset was strongly correlated with RNA yield. The study compared the TCRB repertoires of sorted circulating CD4+ T cell subsets in recently diagnosed type 1 diabetes patients with those in matched healthy donors. Naive and central memory subsets were obtained from all 30 or so donors, but regulatory and stem cell-like memory subsets were isolated from only 8 patients and 8 healthy donors. Study-level results and caveats: Sequencing cDNA rather than genomic DNA could over-represent highly expressing activated cells, although activation and CD3 levels did not differ between groups. At VDJ recombination sites, patients with type 1 diabetes made fewer insertions and deleted more nucleotides, a pattern implying thymic rearrangement abnormalities. The naive, central memory and regulatory TCRB repertoires appeared to resemble one another more closely among patients than among healthy donors. Because small numbers of individuals were included in the HLA sub-analyses, any influence of HLA type on TCRB rearrangement was left unresolved. PCR might favor shorter templates, but patient and control samples were amplified and corrected together, so any skew would affect both groups equally. A moderate but significant shortening of TCRB CDR3 length was observed in type 1 diabetes patients in all four CD4+ subsets.

Each donor gave one peripheral blood draw, roughly 110 mL on average, collected into heparinised tubes. Naive, central memory, regulatory and stem cell-like memory CD4+ T cells were sorted on a BD FACSAria II using a panel including CD45RO, CCR7, CD25, CD127, CD95 and CD27. Every sorted population had a purity above 95%. PBMCs were separated immediately by Lymphoprep density gradient centrifugation and were stained directly, without being cultured. So that batch effects would be minimized, each experiment stained and sorted samples in pairs, pairing one healthy donor with one patient. The High Capacity cDNA Reverse Transcription Kit was used to reverse transcribe all of the isolated RNA, meaning that expressed TCRB transcripts were what got sequenced. Stem cell-like memory T cell samples underwent survey-depth immunoSEQ sequencing, averaging about 1 million total reads per sample. After sorted cells were lysed in RLT buffer, RNA was extracted with DNase-treated RNeasy Micro or Mini kits, with the choice depending on cell number. Each cell subset was processed separately to prevent cross-contamination, with patient and healthy donor samples processed together. The immunoSEQ multiplex PCR was used to amplify TCRB sequences from cDNA, generating 87-bp fragments that spanned the CDR3 region. Sequencing of the amplicons was done on the Illumina HiSeq platform. The authors processed their data as follows. Synthetic template baselines were used to correct PCR bias computationally, reads within Hamming distance 2 were collapsed together, and singletons that could not be merged were discarded. Reads were aligned to IMGT to assign V, D and J genes, CDR3 length, and insertions or deletions at six rearrangement sites. Within each subset, clonotype counts were normalized to sorted cell number, and only after that were true diversity and Gini coefficients computed with the tcR R package. The overlap coefficient, calculated on TCRB nucleotide sequences, was used to quantify repertoire sharing. Held by TCRdb, this immuneACCESS table contains in-frame sequences only and omits some clones. Under half of the omission traces to an unresolved V gene where checked; the cause of the rest is unknown. The DNA gave D and trimming, while V, J and clone size come from that table. For this sample the table gives more than 85,000 clones, of which 30% to 40% were detected only once. 0.06% to 0.075% of the sample is taken by the ten largest.

The rearrangement combines TRBV7-9 with TRBJ2-7; possibly the D gene is TRBD2, per 6 matching bases. The sequenced material came from stem cell memory CD4+ T cells from blood. The cell subset or site label, read with the paper, signifies: stem cell-like memory CD4+ T cells. The TCR sequence derives from a woman aged 18-29 years in good health. The nucleotide sequence reads TGTGCCAGCAGCTTAGGGGCACGCGGGGCCTACGAGCAGTACTTC. Its protein product is CASSLGARGAYEQYF.